Following are 32 T cell receptor beta chains from one sample sequenced in a study of blood T cell repertoires in COVID-19. The table came from immunoSEQ multiplex PCR; TCRdb's copy has only in-frame clones and leaves some out. Of under 300,000 clones in the sample, roughly 83% were seen once. Sequencing was done on a sample of peripheral blood. These receptors all stem from a man aged 60 to 69 who had recovered from COVID-19.

This chain links TRBV30 with TRBJ1-2, with 9 bases that match TRBD1. The CDR3 has 14 residues. The germline V gene encodes CDR1 GTSNPN and CDR2 SVGIG (reference sequence). After removal of 2 bases from V and 6 bases from J, the junction contained 7 bases not matched to a gene. The CDR3 DNA follows: TGTGCCTGGAGTCGAGACAGGGGGAGGGATGGCTACACCTTC. This translates into CAWSRDRGRDGYTF.

V gene TRBV7-5 combines with J gene TRBJ2-4; whether TRBD2, the table's D call, matches the DNA was not checked. TRBV7-5 represents a pseudogene. The CDR3 has 14 residues. The CDR3 spells CVRSPARAKNIQYF. The CDR3 DNA reads as TGTGTCAGAAGCCCCGCGAGGGCCAAAAACATTCAGTACTTC.

The chain has TRBV10-1 and TRBJ2-1, with 12 bases identical to TRBD2. CDR1 is WNHNN and CDR2 is SYGVQD in the germline V gene (reference sequence). The CDR3 length is 17 residues. The trim removed 0 bases at V and 8 bases at J, leaving 8 bases unmatched. The CDR3 loop reads CASSESRSLAGGDEQFF. The CDR3 nucleotides read TGCGCCAGCAGTGAGTCGAGGTCACTAGCGGGAGGCGATGAGCAGTTCTTC.

This chain links TRBV6-4 with TRBJ1-1, with 8 bases identical to TRBD1. The V and J ends lost 3 bases and 1 base, in that order; junction bases with no gene match: 4. There are 15 residues in the CDR3. CDR1 MRHNA and CDR2 SNTAGT come from the germline V gene. The CDR3 region has the DNA TGTGCCAGCAGTGAGACCGGGACAGGGAACACTGAAGCTTTCTTT. Amino acid sequence: CASSETGTGNTEAFF.

This sequence joins TRBV12-3 or TRBV12-4 and TRBJ1-4; 9 nucleotides agree with TRBD1. V trimming: 6 bases; J trimming: 8 bases; junction bases outside the gene matches: 4. This CDR3 has 13 residues. The CDR3 here is CASRRDRDEKLFF. Written as DNA, the CDR3 is TGTGCCAGCAGGCGGGACAGGGACGAAAAACTGTTTTTT.

The chain has TRBV7-2 and TRBJ1-5, with 7 positions matching TRBD1. This CDR3 contains 17 residues. V shed 1 base and J 0 bases; nucleotides not matched to a gene: 6. CDR1 and CDR2 (germline): SGHTA, FQGNSA. In DNA form, the CDR3 reads TGTGCCAGCAGCTTAGATGGGACAGTCAATAGCAATCAGCCCCAGCATTTT. It specifies CASSLDGTVNSNQPQHF. The whole variable domain, filled in from reference TRBV7-2 and TRBJ1-5, reads GAGVSQSPSNKVTEKGKDVELRCDPISGHTALYWYRQSLGQGLEFLIYFQGNSAPDKSGLPSDRFSAERTGGSVSTLTIQRTQQEDSAVYLCASSLDGTVNSNQPQHFGDGTRLSIL.

This clone has a handful of counts. The V and J genes are TRBV9 and TRBJ2-3; possible D gene TRBD2, 6 bases. The V end lost 1 base, the J end lost 4 bases, and 13 bases lay between the germline ends. Germline V CDR1 and CDR2: SGDLS, YYNGEE. The CDR3 contains 15 residues. In nucleotides, the CDR3 is TGTGCCAGCAGCGTAAGCGGGCGGGGCGCAGATACGCAGTATTTT. Its protein is CASSVSGRGADTQYF.

This clone was counted a single time. The rearrangement uses TRBV2 and TRBJ2-1; TRBD1 matches at 7 bases. Germline values: CDR1 SNHLY, CDR2 FYNNEI. This CDR3 contains 16 residues. Trimming took 2 bases from V and 6 from J; bases not matched to a gene: 10. The CDR3 loop reads CASSEPRTGVGNEQFF. DNA for the CDR3: TGTGCCAGCAGTGAACCTAGGACAGGAGTGGGCAATGAGCAGTTCTTC.

This clone occurred once. This sequence joins TRBV5-1 and TRBJ2-6; 10 bases match TRBD1. The CDR3 has 16 amino acids. The trim removed 2 bases at V and 3 bases at J, leaving 2 bases unmatched. Germline loops: CDR1 SGHRS, CDR2 YFSETQ. CDR3 bases: TGCGCCAGCAGCTTACGGACAGGGGGTGGGGCCAACGTCCTGACTTTC. This sequence encodes CASSLRTGGGANVLTF. The full variable domain, with the rest looked up from reference TRBV5-1 and TRBJ2-6, is KAGVTQTPRYLIKTRGQQVTLSCSPISGHRSVSWYQQTPGQGLQFLFEYFSETQRNKGNFPGRFSGRQFSNSRSEMNVSTLELGDSALYLCASSLRTGGGANVLTFGAGSRLTVL.

In this sample, this clone turned up a few times. The chain is built from TRBV12-3 or TRBV12-4 and TRBJ1-5; D call uncertain. The CDR3 contains 13 residues. V lost 3 bases, J lost 7 bases, and 10 bases lay in between. CDR3 nucleotide sequence: TGTGCCAGCAGTTTGTCTGTATCCCAGCCCCAGCATTTT. As protein: CASSLSVSQPQHF.

This clone was observed a handful of times. The chain carries TRBV15 and TRBJ2-7; 7 bases map to TRBD1. V shed 1 base and J 7 bases; nucleotides not matched to a gene: 7. This CDR3 is built from 14 residues. Germline CDR1 LNHNV, CDR2 YYDKDF (reference sequence). The CDR3 loop is CATSRGQGAGEQYF. In DNA, the CDR3 is TGTGCCACCAGCAGAGGACAGGGCGCGGGTGAGCAGTACTTC.

This sequence joins TRBV2 and TRBJ2-7, with 9 bases aligning to TRBD1. The length of the CDR3 is 20 residues. Germline V gene sequence: CDR1 SNHLY, CDR2 FYNNEI. The V and J ends lost 3 bases and 4 bases, in that order; junction bases with no gene match: 22. The CDR3 nucleotides read TGTGCCAGCAGTGAGACTCCGGGACAGGGTAGGCGGGACGGCAGGTACGAGCAGTACTTC. Its translation is CASSETPGQGRRDGRYEQYF.

The chain has TRBV6-5 and TRBJ2-7; TRBD1 agrees at 7 bases. The CDR3 is made up of 13 amino acids. V lost 6 bases and J lost 4; bases outside the gene matches: 6. Per germline, CDR1 MNHEY and CDR2 SVGAGI. CDR3 residues: CASSDRVRYEQYF. The CDR3 DNA reads as TGTGCCAGCAGCGACAGGGTCAGATACGAGCAGTACTTC.

This chain uses TRBV5-5 with TRBJ2-7; 12 nucleotides line up with TRBD2. V trimming: 5 bases; J trimming: 5 bases; junction bases outside the gene matches: 8. The CDR3 runs to 15 residues. CDR1 and CDR2 from the germline V gene are SGHKS and YYEKEE (reference sequence). This CDR3 is CASRLAGGMENEQYF. The CDR3 bases are TGTGCCAGCAGACTAGCGGGAGGTATGGAAAACGAGCAGTACTTC.

V gene TRBV10-3 combines with J gene TRBJ2-1; 13 bases are shared with TRBD2. In germline, CDR1 is ENHRY, CDR2 SYGVKD. The V segment lost 10 bases and the J segment 6 bases; nucleotides outside the gene matches: 6. The CDR3 consists of 14 residues. The CDR3 region is CATGLAGVPNEQFF. CDR3 bases: TGTGCCACCGGACTAGCGGGGGTCCCCAATGAGCAGTTCTTC.

This chain's CDR3 is CASSLLRAAGEKLFF. The CDR3, as DNA: TGTGCCAGCAGTTTGTTACGGGCAGCAGGGGAAAAACTGTTTTTT. This chain uses TRBV27 with TRBJ1-4; TRBD1 might be the D (5 bases). The length of the CDR3 is 15 residues. Trimming stripped 3 bases from V and 8 bases from J, with 16 bases between. The germline V gene has CDR1 MNHEY and CDR2 SMNVEV (reference sequence).

This chain joins TRBV5-5 and TRBJ2-3, with D unresolved. The CDR3 is made up of 13 amino acids. Per the germline V gene, CDR1 is SGHKS and CDR2 is YYEKEE (reference sequence). Trimming removed 1 base at V and 4 bases at J, with 7 bases between. CDR3 region: CASSLQAPDTQYF. CDR3 DNA sequence: TGTGCCAGCAGCTTGCAAGCCCCAGATACGCAGTATTTT.

The rearrangement uses TRBV7-9 and TRBJ2-7, with D maybe TRBD2 (6 bases). V was trimmed by 6 bases and J by 5 bases, leaving 17 bases between them. The CDR3 extends over 14 amino acids. The germline gives CDR1 SEHNR, CDR2 FQNEAQ (reference sequence). The CDR3 sequence: CASRLRGSDHEQYF. Written as DNA, the CDR3 is TGTGCCAGCAGGTTACGGGGGAGTGATCACGAGCAGTACTTC.

V is TRBV5-1 and J is TRBJ2-7; 11 nucleotides line up with TRBD2. Germline CDR1 SGHRS, CDR2 YFSETQ. V dropped 4 bases and J dropped 5; count of bases not matched to a gene: 8. The CDR3 consists of 15 residues. The chain's CDR3 is CASSLTPTSGNEQYF. The CDR3 region has the DNA TGCGCCAGCAGCCTCACCCCGACTAGCGGGAACGAGCAGTACTTC. Complete variable domain (other parts from reference TRBV5-1 and TRBJ2-7): KAGVTQTPRYLIKTRGQQVTLSCSPISGHRSVSWYQQTPGQGLQFLFEYFSETQRNKGNFPGRFSGRQFSNSRSEMNVSTLELGDSALYLCASSLTPTSGNEQYFGPGTRLTVT.

This clone was observed a few times. As DNA, the CDR3 is TGTGCCAGCAGCTTGTCCACAGATGGCTACACCTTC. It is translated as CASSLSTDGYTF. The rearrangement links TRBV5-5 to TRBJ1-2; the D is unclear. CDR3 length: 12 residues. V was pared by 1 base and J by 6 bases, with 7 bases between. Germline CDR1 SGHKS, CDR2 YYEKEE (reference sequence).

This chain links TRBV5-1 with TRBJ2-7; 9 bases agree with TRBD2. Per germline, CDR1 SGHRS and CDR2 YFSETQ. V was clipped by 0 bases and J by 0 bases; unmatched bases: 13. The CDR3 spans 19 residues. For the CDR3, the DNA is TGCGCCAGCAGCTTGGCCAGGGGTAGCGGGAGTCCGAGCTCCTACGAGCAGTACTTC. Translation gives CASSLARGSGSPSSYEQYF.

The chain uses TRBV6-5 and TRBJ1-1; D is undetermined. The CDR3 spans 16 residues. CDR1 and CDR2 from the germline V gene are MNHEY and SVGAGI. Trimming stripped 2 bases from V and 4 bases from J, with 17 bases between. The CDR3 DNA is TGTGCCAGCAGTTACAAAAGGGAGGTTCGGAGCACTGAAGCTTTCTTT. Translating gives CASSYKREVRSTEAFF.

The chain links TRBV30 to TRBJ2-7; D might be TRBD1 (6 bases). The V gene's germline CDR1 is GTSNPN and CDR2 SVGIG (reference sequence). Trimming took 2 bases from V and 3 from J, leaving 14 bases between them. There are 14 residues in the CDR3. For the CDR3, the DNA is TGTGCCTGGAGTATAAACAGGGTGGGCTACGAGCAGTACTTC. It translates to CAWSINRVGYEQYF. Combining the CDR3 with reference TRBV30 and TRBJ2-7 gives the whole variable domain SQTIHQWPATLVQPVGSPLSLECTVEGTSNPNLYWYRQAAGRGLQLLFYSVGIGQISSEVPQNLSASRPQDRQFILSSKKLLLSDSGFYLCAWSINRVGYEQYFGPGTRLTVT.

This clone is a singleton in its sample. The rearrangement joins TRBV20-1 to TRBJ2-7; 11 bases fit TRBD2. Trimming removed 3 bases from V and 3 bases from J; junction bases left unmatched: 4. The CDR3 runs 14 residues. Germline V gene lookup returns CDR1 DFQATT and CDR2 SNEGSKA (reference sequence). The CDR3 DNA sequence: TGCAGTGCTAGTAGCGGGAGGGTTTTCTACGAGCAGTACTTC. Translating gives CSASSGRVFYEQYF.

The chain has TRBV5-1 and TRBJ2-2, with TRBD1 matching 11 bases. V lost 4 bases and J lost 4; bases outside the gene matches: 3. This CDR3 region has 15 residues. Per germline, CDR1 SGHRS and CDR2 YFSETQ. The CDR3 DNA is TGCGCCAGCAGCACGGGACAGGGGGGCACCGGGGAGCTGTTTTTT. This codes for CASSTGQGGTGELFF.

The chain combines TRBV6-5 with TRBJ2-5; D is unclear. Germline-derived CDR1 and CDR2 are MNHEY and SVGAGI. V was trimmed by 8 bases and J by 7 bases, leaving 8 bases between them. The CDR3 consists of 10 residues. The CDR3 bases are TGTGCCAGCGGCGGCCTGACCCAGTACTTC. Translation gives CASGGLTQYF.

The rearrangement links TRBV7-9 to TRBJ1-2; TRBD1 matches 9 bases. The V gene end was trimmed by 5 bases and the J gene end by 1 base; junction bases not matched to a gene: 14. Germline values: CDR1 SEHNR, CDR2 FQNEAQ (reference sequence). The CDR3 totals 18 residues. In DNA, the CDR3 is TGTGCCAGCAGCCCAGACCCGGGACAGGGCTTGAGTAACTATGGCTACACCTTC. It translates to CASSPDPGQGLSNYGYTF.

This clone was observed a single time. V usage is TRBV24-1 and J usage is TRBJ2-5, with D possibly being TRBD2 (5 bases). The CDR3 spans 15 residues. Trimming stripped 3 bases from V and 3 bases from J, with 13 bases between. Germline V CDR1 and CDR2: KGHDR, SFDVKD. As DNA, the CDR3 is TGTGCCACCAGTGATCGAGGACTTGGAAAAGAGACCCAGTACTTC. It is translated as CATSDRGLGKETQYF.

The genes are TRBV6-5 and TRBJ2-2; unclear D gene. The CDR3 consists of 14 residues. Trimming left V 6 bases short and J 1 base short, with 9 bases between. Germline V gene lookup returns CDR1 MNHEY and CDR2 SVGAGI. The CDR3 DNA sequence: TGTGCCAGCAGCCGTGAACAGAACACCGGGGAGCTGTTTTTT. Its translation is CASSREQNTGELFF.

V usage is TRBV7-3 and J usage is TRBJ1-1; a possible D gene is TRBD1 (5 bases). The CDR3 extends over 13 amino acids. V was trimmed by 0 bases and J by 8 bases, leaving 10 bases between them. The germline CDR1 and CDR2 sequences are SGHTA and FQGTGA. Written as DNA, the CDR3 is TGTGCCAGCAGCTTAACTGGGGGAGGCGAAGCTTTCTTT. This encodes CASSLTGGGEAFF.

The CDR3 DNA reads TGTGCCAGCTCCCACGGTCCAGGCTCTGGAAACACCATATATTTT. This encodes CASSHGPGSGNTIYF. The rearrangement joins TRBV18 to TRBJ1-3, with no clear D. The length of the CDR3 is 15 residues. CDR1 and CDR2 from the germline V gene are KGHSH and LQKENI. Trimming pared 6 bases from V and 0 bases from J, leaving 12 bases between.

The table lists this clone with a few counts. The chain recombines TRBV5-1 with TRBJ2-7, with TRBD1 matching over 7 bases. The germline V gene has CDR1 SGHRS and CDR2 YFSETQ. CDR3 size: 14 residues. V dropped 4 bases and J dropped 5; count of bases not matched to a gene: 9. CDR3 coding DNA: TGCGCCAGCAGCAATGACAGGGTAACGAACGAGCAGTACTTC. Translated, it gives CASSNDRVTNEQYF.